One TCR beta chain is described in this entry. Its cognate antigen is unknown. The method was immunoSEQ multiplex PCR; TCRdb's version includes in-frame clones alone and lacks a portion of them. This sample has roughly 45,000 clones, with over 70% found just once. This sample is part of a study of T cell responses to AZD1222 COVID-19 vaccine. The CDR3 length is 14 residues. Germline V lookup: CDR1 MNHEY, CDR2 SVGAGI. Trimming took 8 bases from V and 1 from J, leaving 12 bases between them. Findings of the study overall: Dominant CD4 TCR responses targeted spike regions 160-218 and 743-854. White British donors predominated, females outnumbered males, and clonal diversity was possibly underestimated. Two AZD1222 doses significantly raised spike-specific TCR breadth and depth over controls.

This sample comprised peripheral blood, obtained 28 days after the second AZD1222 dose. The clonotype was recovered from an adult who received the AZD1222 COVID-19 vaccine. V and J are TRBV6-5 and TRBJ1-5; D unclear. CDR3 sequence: CASGGRASNQPQHF. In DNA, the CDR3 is TGTGCCAGCGGCGGGAGAGCCAGCAATCAGCCCCAGCATTTT.